This TCR beta chain comes out of a study of T cells in Graves' hyperthyroidism and ophthalmopathy. Patients aged 18 to 65 had newly diagnosed hyperthyroidism lasting under 2 months. The TCR beta CDR3 regions underwent amplification using RNA transcripts as the source. The study used the HTBI primer set for a first-round RT-PCR of the TCR CDR3. TCRdb redid the calling of the multiplex PCR reads with MiXCR, one entry per CDR3 protein. The repertoire holds about 280,000 distinct CDR3 sequences, with 20% to 30% as singletons. The germline gives CDR1 MDHEN, CDR2 SYDVKM. The CDR3 is made up of 15 amino acids. V shed 0 bases and J 2 bases; nucleotides not matched to a gene: 0. This clonotype was recorded many times.

The receptor's source is a man between 40 and 49 years old with Graves' hyperthyroidism that later progressed to Graves' ophthalmopathy. The sequenced material came from blood. J is TRBJ2-5 and V is TRBV28; 10 nucleotides line up with TRBD2. CDR3 coding DNA: TGTGCCAGCAGTTTATGGGGACTAGCGCAAGAGACCCAGTACTTC. Its translation is CASSLWGLAQETQYF. Drawing the rest from reference TRBV28 and TRBJ2-5, the complete variable domain is DVKVTQSSRYLVKRTGEKVFLECVQDMDHENMFWYRQDPGLGLRLIYFSYDVKMKEKGDIPEGYSVSREKKERFSLILESASTNQTSMYLCASSLWGLAQETQYFGPGTRLLVL.